Below are 29 T cell receptor beta chains sequenced from a single sample in a study of T cells in Graves' hyperthyroidism and ophthalmopathy. TCR beta CDR3 regions were amplified from RNA. The TCR CDR3 was amplified in a first-round RT-PCR using the HTBI primer set. TCRdb re-called the multiplex PCR reads with MiXCR, one entry per CDR3 protein. This table has fewer than 750,000 distinct CDR3 sequences, over 12% appearing once. The specimen sequenced was blood. Every receptor here comes from a woman aged 35 to 49 with Graves' ophthalmopathy.

This clonotype was detected ten times or more. In DNA, the CDR3 is TGTGCCAGCAGTTCCCGGACTAGCGAGAACACCGGGGAGCTGTTTTTT. The encoded protein is CASSSRTSENTGELFF. V is TRBV6-5 and J is TRBJ2-2; 9 nucleotides align to TRBD2. V shed 4 bases and J 1 base; nucleotides not matched to a gene: 4. The germline CDR1 and CDR2 sequences are MNHEY and SVGAGI. CDR3 size: 16 residues.

This clonotype was found many times. The J gene is TRBJ2-7, the V gene TRBV30; a possible D gene is TRBD1 (5 bases). CDR1 and CDR2 (germline): GTSNPN, SVGIG (reference sequence). V was cut by 0 bases and J by 6 bases, with 12 bases left in between. This CDR3 spans 13 amino acids. The CDR3 reads CAWSVGASSEQYF. CDR3 bases: TGTGCCTGGAGTGTAGGGGCTAGTTCCGAGCAGTACTTC.

This clonotype occurred many times. The rearrangement joins TRBV4-1 to TRBJ1-1; D ambiguous. The germline V gene has CDR1 MGHRA and CDR2 YSYEKL. Trimming left V 0 bases short and J 0 bases short, with 11 bases between. The CDR3 length is 16 residues. The CDR3 region is CASSQDAARMNTEAFF. The CDR3, as DNA: TGCGCCAGCAGCCAAGATGCAGCTCGTATGAACACTGAAGCTTTCTTT.

This clonotype was counted only a few times. CDR3 residues: CASSLKAQETQYF. For the CDR3, the DNA is TGTGCCAGCAGCTTAAAGGCGCAGGAGACCCAGTACTTC. J is TRBJ2-5 and V is TRBV11-2; no clear D gene. The CDR3 consists of 13 residues. Trimming left V 2 bases short and J 5 bases short, with 9 bases between. CDR1 SGHAT and CDR2 FQNNGV come from the germline V gene.

Ten or more counts support this clonotype. This rearrangement joins TRBV3-1 to TRBJ2-7, with 9 bases fitting TRBD2. Germline-derived CDR1 and CDR2 are LGHDT and YNNKEL (reference sequence). This CDR3 comprises 13 residues. Trimming took 4 bases from V and 3 from J; bases not matched to a gene: 1. This CDR3 is CASSRTSVYEQYF. The DNA of the CDR3 is TGTGCCAGCAGCCGGACTAGCGTCTACGAGCAGTACTTC.

This clonotype has at least ten counts. The V and J genes are TRBV29-1 and TRBJ2-6; D not resolved. The V end lost 5 bases, the J end lost 4 bases, and 6 bases lay between the germline ends. This CDR3 spans 12 amino acids. Germline CDR1 SQVTM, CDR2 ANQGSEA. The CDR3: CSVLSGANVLTF. The CDR3, as DNA: TGCAGCGTTTTATCAGGGGCCAACGTCCTGACTTTC.

As regards this clonotype: Without the conserved terminal phenylalanine or tryptophan, this CDR3 likely stems from a read error. V usage is TRBV11-2 and J usage is TRBJ1-6, with 7 positions matching TRBD1. This CDR3 contains 18 residues. The germline V gene has CDR1 SGHAT and CDR2 FQNNGV. V was pared by 6 bases and J by 0 bases, with 11 bases of the junction left unmatched. CDR3 DNA: TGTGCCAGCAGAGGGACAGTTCGATTTAGCTCCTATAATTCACCCCTCCACTCT. Translating it yields CASRGTVRFSSYNSPLHS.

This clonotype was recorded many times. This CDR3 reads CASSPLGQGADEAFF. CDR3 in DNA: TGTGCCAGCAGTCCCCTGGGACAGGGGGCGGATGAAGCTTTCTTT. V and J are TRBV28 and TRBJ1-1; 12 bases align to TRBD1. The V gene end was trimmed by 5 bases and the J gene end by 7 bases; junction bases not matched to a gene: 8. In germline, CDR1 is MDHEN, CDR2 SYDVKM. CDR3 length: 15 residues.

This clonotype was seen repeatedly, ten times or more. The CDR3 sequence is CAWSRQVAYEQYF. For the CDR3, the DNA is TGTGCCTGGAGTCGCCAAGTGGCCTACGAGCAGTACTTC. V usage is TRBV30 and J usage is TRBJ2-7; no clear D gene. This CDR3 comprises 13 residues. Germline V lookup: CDR1 GTSNPN, CDR2 SVGIG (reference sequence). The V end lost 2 bases, the J end lost 2 bases, and 10 bases lay between the germline ends.

The table lists this clonotype with many counts. V usage is TRBV5-1 and J usage is TRBJ2-7, with 8 bases identical to TRBD1. The CDR3 covers 15 residues. J gave up 7 bases and V 3 bases, and 12 bases lay outside the gene matches. The germline gives CDR1 SGHRS, CDR2 YFSETQ. The CDR3 region has the DNA TGCGCCAGCAGCTCCGGAGTAACAGGGGGGCGGGAGCAGTACTTC. This codes for CASSSGVTGGREQYF. The full variable domain, completed using reference TRBV5-1 and TRBJ2-7, is KAGVTQTPRYLIKTRGQQVTLSCSPISGHRSVSWYQQTPGQGLQFLFEYFSETQRNKGNFPGRFSGRQFSNSRSEMNVSTLELGDSALYLCASSSGVTGGREQYFGPGTRLTVT.

This clonotype was detected many times. The chain combines TRBV29-1 with TRBJ1-2, with TRBD1 matching over 7 bases. Germline V CDR1 and CDR2: SQVTM, ANQGSEA. There are 13 residues in the CDR3. Germline trimming cut 0 bases from V and 8 bases from J; bases unmatched to any gene: 6. CDR3 nucleotide sequence: TGCAGCGTTGAAGATCTCGACAGGGAGGGCTACACCTTC. Its translation: CSVEDLDREGYTF.

This chain links TRBV28 with TRBJ1-3, with TRBD1 identical over 7 bases. The ends lost 6 bases at V and 2 bases at J; junction bases unmatched: 10. Germline loops: CDR1 MDHEN, CDR2 SYDVKM. This CDR3 contains 16 residues. The CDR3 loop is CASSQEDDRAGNTIYF. In nucleotides, the CDR3 is TGTGCCAGCAGCCAAGAAGACGACAGGGCTGGAAACACCATATATTTT.

This clonotype was seen ten or more times. This chain uses TRBV5-1 with TRBJ2-2, with 7 bases matching TRBD2. V lost 4 bases to trimming and J lost 4 bases; unmatched junction nucleotides: 4. The CDR3 is made up of 14 amino acids. Germline-derived CDR1 and CDR2 are SGHRS and YFSETQ. DNA of the CDR3: TGCGCCAGCAGCACCAGCGGGGCCACCGGGGAGCTGTTTTTT. It encodes CASSTSGATGELFF.

This clonotype came up many times. The V gene is TRBV6-1, the J gene TRBJ1-5; weak D call: TRBD1 (6 bases). The CDR3 length is 15 residues. V was pared by 7 bases and J by 2 bases, with 15 bases between. CDR1 is MNHNS and CDR2 is SASEGT in the germline V gene. This CDR3 is CASTADRSGNQPQHF. Written as DNA, the CDR3 is TGTGCCAGCACCGCCGACAGGTCCGGCAATCAGCCCCAGCATTTT.

This clonotype has a handful of counts. The chain uses TRBV28 and TRBJ2-5; D perhaps matches TRBD2 (6 bases). CDR3 length: 11 residues. V was shortened by 4 bases and J by 9 bases, with 9 bases between the two germline ends. Germline values: CDR1 MDHEN, CDR2 SYDVKM. CDR3 protein: CASSSTGAQYF. CDR3 nucleotides: TGTGCCAGCAGTTCTACGGGGGCCCAGTACTTC.

This clonotype was seen a handful of times. The chain is built from TRBV28 and TRBJ1-4, with D perhaps TRBD1 (5 bases). The CDR3 runs 15 residues. Germline CDR1 is MDHEN and CDR2 is SYDVKM. The germline V and J ends were trimmed by 5 bases and 0 bases, with 10 bases remaining between them. CDR3 amino acids: CASSRGGATNEKLFF. DNA for the CDR3: TGTGCCAGCAGTCGAGGAGGGGCAACTAATGAAAAACTGTTTTTT.

This clonotype was counted at least ten times. The chain combines TRBV24-1 with TRBJ1-1; no clear D gene. This CDR3 is built from 17 residues. Between the trimmed V and J ends, which lost 3 bases and 4 bases, there was a span of 20 bases. Looked up from germline, CDR1 is KGHDR and CDR2 is SFDVKD. The CDR3: CATSDPPNDPQSTEAFF. CDR3 nucleotides: TGTGCCACCAGTGATCCGCCCAATGATCCACAGAGCACTGAAGCTTTCTTT.

This chain connects TRBV6-5 to TRBJ1-3, with 7 bases lining up with TRBD1. Germline CDR1 is MNHEY and CDR2 is SVGAGI. The junction had 8 bases not matched to a gene; V was cut back by 2 bases and J by 4 bases. The CDR3 sequence is 16 residues long. CDR3 DNA: TGTGCCAGCAGTTACCCACAGGGGTTAAACGGAAACACCATATATTTT. Translating it yields CASSYPQGLNGNTIYF.

This clonotype was detected many times. This chain connects TRBV28 to TRBJ1-2; 7 bases agree with TRBD1. This CDR3 has 14 amino acids. Germline assignment: CDR1 MDHEN and CDR2 SYDVKM. V trimming: 7 bases; J trimming: 0 bases; junction bases outside the gene matches: 5. The CDR3: CASTGTASNYGYTF. The CDR3 coding sequence is TGTGCCAGCACCGGGACAGCCTCTAACTATGGCTACACCTTC.

This clonotype was seen a handful of times. The chain employs TRBV18 and TRBJ2-5; D ambiguous. Trimming took off 2 bases at V and 5 bases at J, with 6 bases between the two ends. The V gene's germline CDR1 is KGHSH and CDR2 LQKENI. The CDR3 consists of 12 residues. CDR3 in amino acids: CASSPSPETQYF. For the CDR3, the DNA is TGTGCCAGCTCACCATCTCCTGAGACCCAGTACTTC. The full variable domain, its missing parts supplied by reference TRBV18 and TRBJ2-5, is NAGVMQNPRHLVRRRGQEARLRCSPMKGHSHVYWYRQLPEEGLKFMVYLQKENIIDESGMPKERFSAEFPKEGPSILRIQQVVRGDSAAYFCASSPSPETQYFGPGTRLLVL.

In this sample, this clonotype turned up many times. V gene TRBV20-1 combines with J gene TRBJ2-7; perhaps TRBD2 as D (5 bases). Looked up from germline, CDR1 is DFQATT and CDR2 is SNEGSKA (reference sequence). This CDR3 is 13 amino acids long. Trimming removed 6 bases at V and 4 bases at J, with 16 bases between. The CDR3 region is CSALSSFGYEQYF. DNA for the CDR3: TGCAGTGCCTTATCTAGCTTCGGGTACGAGCAGTACTTC.

This clonotype was seen a few times. This chain uses TRBV4-1 with TRBJ1-5; D possibly corresponds to TRBD1 (5 bases). The CDR3 extends over 15 amino acids. V lost 5 bases and J lost 3, with 14 bases in between. The germline V gene has CDR1 MGHRA and CDR2 YSYEKL. CDR3 DNA sequence: TGCGCCAGCAGCTCGACAGTGGATAACAATCAGCCCCAGCATTTT. Translated, it gives CASSSTVDNNQPQHF.

This clonotype was counted many times. The chain combines TRBV6-5 with TRBJ1-5; D unclear. CDR3 length: 15 residues. Per the germline V gene, CDR1 is MNHEY and CDR2 is SVGAGI. V dropped 0 bases and J dropped 3 bases, with 9 bases sitting between them. Here the CDR3 reads CASSYSWRVNQPQHF. In DNA, the CDR3 is TGTGCCAGCAGTTACTCGTGGAGGGTCAATCAGCCCCAGCATTTT.

This sequence joins TRBV6-5 and TRBJ2-7, with D perhaps matching TRBD1 (6 bases). Per germline, CDR1 MNHEY and CDR2 SVGAGI. CDR3 length: 15 residues. V lost 2 bases and J lost 2, with 13 bases in between. The CDR3 sequence: CASSYLEDRPYEQYF. The CDR3 region has the DNA TGTGCCAGCAGTTACCTTGAGGACAGACCCTACGAGCAGTACTTC.

This clonotype was counted ten times or more. V and J are TRBV6-5 and TRBJ1-2; 9 bases line up with TRBD1. The CDR3 has 14 amino acids. V shed 5 bases, J shed 7 bases, and the junction held 8 bases outside the gene matches. Germline V gives CDR1 MNHEY, CDR2 SVGAGI. For the CDR3, the DNA is TGTGCCAGCAGTAGCCAACAGGGGGCGTTTGGCTACACCTTC. This encodes CASSSQQGAFGYTF.

This clonotype occurred a few times. The chain recombines TRBV7-6 with TRBJ1-1; a weak D match, TRBD1 (5 bases). The germline V gene has CDR1 SGHVS and CDR2 FNYEAQ. The germline V and J ends were trimmed by 1 base and 3 bases, with 12 bases remaining between them. This CDR3 contains 15 residues. For the CDR3, the DNA is TGTGCCAGCAGCTTAGTCTCCTCGGGGGACACTGAAGCTTTCTTT. It is translated as CASSLVSSGDTEAFF.

This clonotype was counted many times. An end of the junction differs from the germline gene, which may be a read error. The V and J genes are TRBV7-9 and TRBJ2-7, with D unresolved. CDR1 and CDR2 (germline): SEHNR, FQNEAQ (reference sequence). The CDR3 sequence is 14 residues long. CDR3 DNA: TGTGCCAGCAGCTCATCGGGTTCCTCCCACGAGCAGTACTTC. Translation gives CASSSSGSSHEQYF. Drawing the rest from reference TRBV7-9 and TRBJ2-7, the complete variable domain is DTGVSQNPRHKITKRGQNVTFRCDPISEHNRLYWYRQTLGQGPEFLTYFQNEAQLEKSRLLSDRFSAERPKGSFSTLEIQRTEQGDSAMYLCASSSSGSSHEQYFGPGTRLTVT.

The chain couples TRBV19 to TRBJ2-7; perhaps TRBD1 as D (5 bases). The V gene's germline CDR1 is LNHDA and CDR2 SQIVND (reference sequence). This CDR3 comprises 14 residues. Trimming took 1 base from V and 3 from J, leaving 10 bases between them. CDR3 in DNA: TGTGCCAGTAGTATAGCCCAGGGCGACTACGAGCAGTACTTC. Translated, it gives CASSIAQGDYEQYF.

At least ten counts were recorded for this clonotype. The chain recombines TRBV19 with TRBJ2-2; 12 bases align to TRBD2. Trimming cost V 6 bases and J 8 bases; bases outside gene matches: 7. Germline lookup yields CDR1 LNHDA and CDR2 SQIVND (reference sequence). The CDR3 runs to 15 residues. The CDR3 DNA follows: TGTGCCAGTAGACTGACTAGCGGGAGCCGTGGGGAGCTGTTTTTT. It is translated as CASRLTSGSRGELFF.